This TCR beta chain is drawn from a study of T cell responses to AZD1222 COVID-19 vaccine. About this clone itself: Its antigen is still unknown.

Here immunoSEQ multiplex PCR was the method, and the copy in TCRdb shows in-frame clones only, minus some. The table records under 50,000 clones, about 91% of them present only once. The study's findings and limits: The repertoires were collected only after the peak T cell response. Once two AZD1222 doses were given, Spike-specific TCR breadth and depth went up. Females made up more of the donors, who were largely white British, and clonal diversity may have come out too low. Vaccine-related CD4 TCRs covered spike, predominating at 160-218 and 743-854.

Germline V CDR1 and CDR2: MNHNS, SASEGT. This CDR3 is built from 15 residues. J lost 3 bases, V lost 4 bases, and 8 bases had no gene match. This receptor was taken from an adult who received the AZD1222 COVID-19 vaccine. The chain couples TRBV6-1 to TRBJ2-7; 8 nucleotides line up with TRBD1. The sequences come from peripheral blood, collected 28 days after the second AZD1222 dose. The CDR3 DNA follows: TGTGCCAGCAGTGCAGCCGGGACAGGCAGCTACGAGCAGTACTTC. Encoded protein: CASSAAGTGSYEQYF.